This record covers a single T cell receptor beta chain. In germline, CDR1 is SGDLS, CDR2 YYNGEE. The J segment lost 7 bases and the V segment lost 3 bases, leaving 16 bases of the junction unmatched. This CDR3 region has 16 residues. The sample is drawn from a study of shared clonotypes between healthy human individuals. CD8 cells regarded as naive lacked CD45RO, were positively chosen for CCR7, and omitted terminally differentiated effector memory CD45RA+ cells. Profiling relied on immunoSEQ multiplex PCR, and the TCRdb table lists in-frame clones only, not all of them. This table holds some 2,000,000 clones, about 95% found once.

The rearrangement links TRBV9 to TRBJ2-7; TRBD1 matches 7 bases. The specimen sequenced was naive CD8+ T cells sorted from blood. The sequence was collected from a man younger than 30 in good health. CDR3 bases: TGTGCCAGCAGCGCGGGGCCCGACAGGGTGACGGAAGAGCAGTACTTC. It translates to CASSAGPDRVTEEQYF.